A single T cell receptor beta chain is shown here with its context. This clone's antigen is unknown. No much larger clone exists at a distance of one base, and base qualities are not known. The donors were healthy, HIV-negative adults who had no recently reported acute infections or vaccinations. Only Caucasian adults living in Nashville, Tennessee, USA were represented among the donors. CD4+ T cells were enriched through magnetic negative selection, after which naive cells were positively selected on CD45RA and the remaining negative fraction served as the memory subset. Blood was collected by leukapheresis, and PBMCs were isolated by Ficoll-Histopaque density gradient centrifugation and then cryopreserved in liquid nitrogen vapor phase. Analytical flow cytometry was used to check the purity and quantity of each magnetically sorted T cell population. Genomic DNA was isolated from every sorted fraction and measured by UV absorbance on a Nanodrop 2000c.

The data are from a study of shared clonotypes between healthy human individuals (dated by TCRdb to the early 2020s). Concerning the study at large: A few men and a couple of women, aged 18 to 49 years, made up the cohort. Per donor, leukapheresis produced somewhere between about 0.85 and 8.9 billion PBMCs. To estimate repertoire size and how much clonotypes are shared between individuals, the study performed deep sequencing of blood TCR repertoires from about five healthy adults. For each donor, three plates each were used for CD4 naive and CD4 memory, two plates were used for CD8 naive, and one plate was used for CD8 memory. To increase sequencing depth and limit assay-specific biases, different laboratories used diverse techniques to prepare libraries and sequence TCR repertoires. Here is what the overall study found, with its caveats: Sampling was restricted to blood, and TCR repertoires in tissues likely differ from the TCR repertoires found in blood. Pairwise subsampling indicated that sequencing depth was expected to affect the degree of clonotype sharing among donors. Incomplete sequencing was indicated by rarefaction of sorted-subset datasets, despite the large sequencing depth. When four donors were compared, the shared fraction of clonotypes was around 5% for naive CD4, around 4% for naive CD8, 2.3% for memory CD4, and under 0.5% for memory CD8. Estimated clonotype richness was generally larger for naive than for memory subsets. Because the study included a small number of donors, the genetic and exposure-history diversity represented was limited. Clonotypes shared by all four sorted-subset donors showed higher generation probabilities than non-shared clonotypes.

Using the deep immunoSEQ assay, TCR CDR3 regions were amplified from genomic DNA by multiplex PCR. Extracted genomic DNA from each cell subset was distributed evenly across all wells of several immunoSEQ 96-well plates, and each plate was treated as a replicate. Each replicate PCR for sorted subsets received roughly 0.2 ug genomic DNA, equal to about 30,000 T cell genomes. Purified libraries were measured with a Qubit 3.0 fluorometer, size-checked on a Bioanalyzer 2100, and measured again with the KAPA Library Quantification kit. Every immunoSEQ 96-well plate was sequenced on a separate single-read 150-cycle Illumina NextSeq 550 flow cell. The source study handled its data this way. The immunoSEQ output contained only junctional sequences without quality scores, so filtering could not match that applied to full-length reads. To assign V/J genes and CDR3, sequences were annotated using PyIR, a Python wrapper for IgBLAST v1.9, with IMGT germline references. Reads with weak V/J assignments (E-value above 1e-6), missing CDR3, stop codons, out-of-frame junctions, or ambiguous translated residues were removed. V3J clonotypes were defined as sequences sharing the same inferred V gene, J gene, and CDR3 amino acid sequence. The percentage overlap between two repertoires was calculated by dividing the number of shared unique clonotypes by the size of the smaller repertoire. RTK rarefaction, the Chao1 estimator, and Recon v2.1 estimates of unobserved clonotypes were used to assess repertoire richness. Generation probabilities for all TCRbeta clonotypes obtained by the gDNA method from a handful of donors were computed using OLGA. TCRdb re-hosts the immuneACCESS table, in-frame sequences only. Its copies lack some clones; in the studies checked, an unresolved V gene accounts for under half of them, and the cause for the rest is not known. V and J calls and clone size are as listed in that table; D and trimming were resolved from the DNA. The table for this sample lists around 2,000,000 clones; about 95% of them were counted only once. Of the sample, 0.1% to 0.15% falls within the top ten clones.

Germline trimming amounts to 0 bases on V and 3 bases on J, with 1 as the count of junction bases outside the gene matches. The CDR3, cysteine through phenylalanine, is 14 amino acids long. Of the read, only the CDR3 DNA is kept; its 42 bases are in frame from base 1. As encoded in the germline V gene, CDR1 is LGHNT while CDR2 is FRNRAP. The chain links TRBV12-5 with TRBJ1-1; 7 nucleotides in the junction match TRBD1. Specimen: naive CD4+ T cells sorted from blood. The cell subset or site tag for this specimen amounts to: CD45RA+ positively selected. The origin of this receptor is a man aged 18 to 30 in good health. CDR3 protein: CASGLVQGYTEAFF. Read as DNA, the sequence is TGTGCTAGTGGTTTGGTACAGGGGTACACTGAAGCTTTCTTT.